This entry is about one T cell receptor beta chain. The antigen is undetermined. Excluded were patients having autoimmune disease history or systemic immunosuppression. With baseline, cycle 4 day 1, and cycle 7 day 1 as timepoints, blood was sampled. This entry comes from a study of OX40 agonist ivuxolimab in advanced cancers. Study-wide context: Patients were given ivuxolimab, an antibody that agonizes OX40 (CD134). General observations from the study: The study observed clonal expansion of CD4+ and CD8+ blood T cells by week 6 at 0.1 to 3.0 mg/kg.

TCRdb's table, derived via immunoSEQ multiplex PCR, lists solely in-frame clones and lacks some. The sample has tens of thousands of clones, over 75% seen once. Germline V gene sequence: CDR1 SGHNT, CDR2 YYREEE (reference sequence). This CDR3 has 16 amino acids. V dropped 4 bases and J dropped 6 bases, with 23 bases sitting between them. V is TRBV5-4 and J is TRBJ2-7, with D possibly being TRBD1 (7 bases). The sequencing used CD4+ or CD8+ T cells sorted from blood, collected in a trial of the OX40 agonist ivuxolimab. The clonotype was recovered from an adult with an advanced solid tumor such as melanoma, head and neck, liver or kidney cancer. CDR3 region: CASSKGASVLAGEQYF. The DNA of the CDR3 is TGTGCCAGCAGCAAGGGGGCTAGCGTGCTAGCCGGCGAGCAGTACTTC.